The following is a T cell receptor beta chain sequence with its context. Original analysis: Nucleated cell number was recorded as an estimate derived from reference gene primer amplification. Clones were read by immunoSEQ multiplex PCR, and TCRdb kept only the in-frame ones, dropping some. V and J calls and clone size are those listed in that table; D and trimming were worked out from the DNA. The sample consists of some 96,000 clones, around 88% of them appearing once. This sample was included in a study of blood T cell repertoires in COVID-19. Study at large: Sites in the United States, Italy and Spain provided acute and convalescent COVID-19 samples. Sources were T cells, B-cell-depleted T cells, or PBMCs; the material itself was cDNA or gDNA.

Germline V gives CDR1 KGHSH, CDR2 LQKENI. The CDR3 totals 13 residues. Trimming left V 3 bases short and J 10 bases short, with 13 bases between. Input material: peripheral blood. The chain has TRBV18 and TRBJ2-1, with D tentatively TRBD2 (5 bases). The TCR originated in an elderly man with acute or convalescent COVID-19. The chain's CDR3 is CASSPTPGEEQFF. The CDR3 DNA follows: TGTGCCAGCTCACCCACACCTGGGGAGGAGCAGTTCTTC.